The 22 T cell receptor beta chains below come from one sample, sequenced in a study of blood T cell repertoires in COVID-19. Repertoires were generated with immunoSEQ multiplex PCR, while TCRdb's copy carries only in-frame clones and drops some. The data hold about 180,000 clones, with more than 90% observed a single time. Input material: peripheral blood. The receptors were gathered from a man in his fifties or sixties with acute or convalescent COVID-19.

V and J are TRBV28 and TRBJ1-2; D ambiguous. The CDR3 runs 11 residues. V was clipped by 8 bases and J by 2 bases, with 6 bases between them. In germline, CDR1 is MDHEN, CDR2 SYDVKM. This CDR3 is CASRQNYGYTF. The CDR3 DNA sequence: TGTGCCAGCCGACAAAACTATGGCTACACCTTC.

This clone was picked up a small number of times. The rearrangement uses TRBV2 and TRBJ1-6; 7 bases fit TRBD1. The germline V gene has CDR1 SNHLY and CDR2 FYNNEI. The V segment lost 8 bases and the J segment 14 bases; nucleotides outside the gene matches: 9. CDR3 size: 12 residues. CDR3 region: CASRDRDFTLHF. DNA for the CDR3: TGTGCCAGCCGGGACAGAGATTTCACCCTCCACTTT.

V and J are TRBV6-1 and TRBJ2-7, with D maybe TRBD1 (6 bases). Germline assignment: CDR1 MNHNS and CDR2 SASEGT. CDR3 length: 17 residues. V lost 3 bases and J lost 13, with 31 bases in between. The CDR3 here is CASSESRTVILSEPNYF. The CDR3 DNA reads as TGTGCCAGCAGTGAGTCTAGGACAGTTATCCTAAGCGAGCCGAACTACTTC.

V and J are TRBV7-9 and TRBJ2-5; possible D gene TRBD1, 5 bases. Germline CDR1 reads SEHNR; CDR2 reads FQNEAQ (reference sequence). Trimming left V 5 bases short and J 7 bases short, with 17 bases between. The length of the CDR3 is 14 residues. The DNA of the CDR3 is TGTGCCAGCAGCCCCGCCACGTATCAGGGGACCCAGTACTTC. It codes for CASSPATYQGTQYF.

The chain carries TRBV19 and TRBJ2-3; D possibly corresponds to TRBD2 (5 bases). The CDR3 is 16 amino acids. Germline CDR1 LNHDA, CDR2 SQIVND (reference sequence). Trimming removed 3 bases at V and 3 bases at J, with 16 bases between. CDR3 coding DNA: TGTGCCAGTAGTATTATGGGCGGGCCGATTACAGATACGCAGTATTTT. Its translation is CASSIMGGPITDTQYF. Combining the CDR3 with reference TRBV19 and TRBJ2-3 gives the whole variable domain DGGITQSPKYLFRKEGQNVTLSCEQNLNHDAMYWYRQDPGQGLRLIYYSQIVNDFQKGDIAEGYSVSREKKESFPLTVTSAQKNPTAFYLCASSIMGGPITDTQYFGPGTRLTVL.

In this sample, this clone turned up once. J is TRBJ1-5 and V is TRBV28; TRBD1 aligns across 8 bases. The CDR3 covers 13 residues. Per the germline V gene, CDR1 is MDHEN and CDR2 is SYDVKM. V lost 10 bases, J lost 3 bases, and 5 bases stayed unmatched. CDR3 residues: CATRQGNNQPQHF. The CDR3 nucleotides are TGTGCCACCCGACAGGGGAACAATCAGCCCCAGCATTTT.

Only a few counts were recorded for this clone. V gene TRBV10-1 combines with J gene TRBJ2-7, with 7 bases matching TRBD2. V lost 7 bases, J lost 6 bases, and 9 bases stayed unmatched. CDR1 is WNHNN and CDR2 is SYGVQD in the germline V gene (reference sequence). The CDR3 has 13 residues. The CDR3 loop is CASTRGSQGEQYF. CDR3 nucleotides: TGCGCCAGCACTCGCGGGAGCCAGGGCGAGCAGTACTTC.

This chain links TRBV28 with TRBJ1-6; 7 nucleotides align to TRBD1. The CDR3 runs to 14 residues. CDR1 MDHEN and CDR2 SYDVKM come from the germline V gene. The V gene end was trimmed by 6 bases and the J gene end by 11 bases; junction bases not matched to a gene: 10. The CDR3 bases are TGTGCCAGCAGCTCACAGGGGCTTCGGGCACCCCTCCACTTT. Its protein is CASSSQGLRAPLHF.

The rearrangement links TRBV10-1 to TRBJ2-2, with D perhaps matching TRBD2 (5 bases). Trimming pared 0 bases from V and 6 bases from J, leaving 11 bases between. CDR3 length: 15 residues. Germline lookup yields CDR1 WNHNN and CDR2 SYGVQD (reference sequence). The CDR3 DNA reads TGCGCCAGCAGTGAGTCCGGACTTATTGCCGGGGAGCTGTTTTTT. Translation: CASSESGLIAGELFF.

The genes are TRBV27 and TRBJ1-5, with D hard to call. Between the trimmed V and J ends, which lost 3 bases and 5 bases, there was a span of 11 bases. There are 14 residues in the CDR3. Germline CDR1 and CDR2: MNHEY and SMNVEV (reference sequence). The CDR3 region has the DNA TGTGCCAGCAGTTTTGGTGGTGAGGATCAGCCCCAGCATTTT. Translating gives CASSFGGEDQPQHF.

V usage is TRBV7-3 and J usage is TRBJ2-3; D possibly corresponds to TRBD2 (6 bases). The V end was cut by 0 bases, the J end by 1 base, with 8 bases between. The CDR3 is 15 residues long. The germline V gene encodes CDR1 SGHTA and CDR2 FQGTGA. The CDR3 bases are TGTGCCAGCAGCTTAACTAGCGGAGGCACAGATACGCAGTATTTT. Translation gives CASSLTSGGTDTQYF.

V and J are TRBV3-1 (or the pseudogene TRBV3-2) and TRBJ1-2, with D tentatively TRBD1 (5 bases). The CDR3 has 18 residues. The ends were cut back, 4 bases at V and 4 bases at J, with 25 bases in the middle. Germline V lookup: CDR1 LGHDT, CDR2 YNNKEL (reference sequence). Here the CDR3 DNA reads TGTGCCAGCAGCCCCGAACCTCCAAGGGGCGGTCGTGGCTATGGCTACACCTTC. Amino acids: CASSPEPPRGGRGYGYTF.

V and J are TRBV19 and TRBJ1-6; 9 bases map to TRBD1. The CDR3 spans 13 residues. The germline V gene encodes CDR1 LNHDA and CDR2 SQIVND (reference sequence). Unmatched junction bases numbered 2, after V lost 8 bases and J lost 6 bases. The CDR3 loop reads CASGQGSNSPLHF. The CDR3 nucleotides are TGTGCCAGTGGACAGGGGAGTAATTCACCCCTCCACTTT. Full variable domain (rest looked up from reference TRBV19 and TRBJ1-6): DGGITQSPKYLFRKEGQNVTLSCEQNLNHDAMYWYRQDPGQGLRLIYYSQIVNDFQKGDIAEGYSVSREKKESFPLTVTSAQKNPTAFYLCASGQGSNSPLHFGNGTRLTVT.

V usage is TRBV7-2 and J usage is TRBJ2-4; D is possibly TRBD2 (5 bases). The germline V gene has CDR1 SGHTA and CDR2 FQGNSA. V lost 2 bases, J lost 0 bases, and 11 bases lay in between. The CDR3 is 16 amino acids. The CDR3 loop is CASSLKAGLAKNIQYF. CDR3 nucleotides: TGTGCCAGCAGCTTAAAGGCCGGACTAGCCAAAAACATTCAGTACTTC.

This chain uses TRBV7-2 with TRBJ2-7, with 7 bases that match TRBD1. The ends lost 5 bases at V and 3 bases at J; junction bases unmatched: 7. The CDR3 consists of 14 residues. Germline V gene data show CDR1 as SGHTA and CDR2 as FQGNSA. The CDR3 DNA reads TGTGCCAGCAGCCCCAGGACAGGAAGCTACGAGCAGTACTTC. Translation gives CASSPRTGSYEQYF.

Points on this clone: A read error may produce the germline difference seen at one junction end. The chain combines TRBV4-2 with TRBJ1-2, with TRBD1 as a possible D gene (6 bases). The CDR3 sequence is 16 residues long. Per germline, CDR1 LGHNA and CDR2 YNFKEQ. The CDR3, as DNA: TGTGCCAGCAGTCAAGATCCGGGACAAGCTAACTATGGCTACACCTTC. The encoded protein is CASSQDPGQANYGYTF.

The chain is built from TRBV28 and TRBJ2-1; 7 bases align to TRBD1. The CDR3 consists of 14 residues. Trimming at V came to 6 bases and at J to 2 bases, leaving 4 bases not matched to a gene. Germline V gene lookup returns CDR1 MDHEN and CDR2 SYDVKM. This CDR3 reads CASSFGQAYNEQFF. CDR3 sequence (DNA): TGTGCCAGCAGCTTTGGACAGGCCTACAATGAGCAGTTCTTC.

The CDR3 nucleotides read TGTGCCAGCAGTCGGGTAGCGGCGCAAGAGACCCAGTACTTC. Its protein product is CASSRVAAQETQYF. The V and J genes are TRBV27 and TRBJ2-5; possibly TRBD2 for D (6 bases). Germline V lookup: CDR1 MNHEY, CDR2 SMNVEV (reference sequence). This CDR3 contains 14 residues. V gave up 5 bases and J gave up 2 bases, with 12 bases separating them.

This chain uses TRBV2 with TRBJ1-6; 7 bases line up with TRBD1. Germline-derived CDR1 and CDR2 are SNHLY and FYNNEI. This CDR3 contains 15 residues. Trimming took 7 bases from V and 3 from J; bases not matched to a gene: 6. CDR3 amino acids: CASKGQGGYNSPLHF. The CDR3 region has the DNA TGTGCCAGCAAGGGTCAGGGGGGCTATAATTCACCCCTCCACTTT.

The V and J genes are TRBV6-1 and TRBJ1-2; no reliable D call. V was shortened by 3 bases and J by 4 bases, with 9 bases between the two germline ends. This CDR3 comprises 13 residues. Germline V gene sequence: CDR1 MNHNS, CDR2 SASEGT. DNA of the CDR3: TGTGCCAGCAGTGATCCGGGTCCCTATGGCTACACCTTC. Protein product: CASSDPGPYGYTF.

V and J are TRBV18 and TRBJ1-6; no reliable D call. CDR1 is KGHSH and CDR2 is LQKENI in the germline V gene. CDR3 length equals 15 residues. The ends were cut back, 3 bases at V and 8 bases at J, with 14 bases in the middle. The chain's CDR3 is CASSPLGGEDSPLHF. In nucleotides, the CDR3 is TGTGCCAGCTCACCCCTGGGAGGCGAGGATTCACCCCTCCACTTT.

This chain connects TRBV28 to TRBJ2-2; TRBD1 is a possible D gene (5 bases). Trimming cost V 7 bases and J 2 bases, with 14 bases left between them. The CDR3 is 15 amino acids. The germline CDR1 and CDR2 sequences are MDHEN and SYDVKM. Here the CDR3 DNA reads TGTGCCAGCACTTCAGGGTTGATTAACACCGGGGAGCTGTTTTTT. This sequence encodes CASTSGLINTGELFF.